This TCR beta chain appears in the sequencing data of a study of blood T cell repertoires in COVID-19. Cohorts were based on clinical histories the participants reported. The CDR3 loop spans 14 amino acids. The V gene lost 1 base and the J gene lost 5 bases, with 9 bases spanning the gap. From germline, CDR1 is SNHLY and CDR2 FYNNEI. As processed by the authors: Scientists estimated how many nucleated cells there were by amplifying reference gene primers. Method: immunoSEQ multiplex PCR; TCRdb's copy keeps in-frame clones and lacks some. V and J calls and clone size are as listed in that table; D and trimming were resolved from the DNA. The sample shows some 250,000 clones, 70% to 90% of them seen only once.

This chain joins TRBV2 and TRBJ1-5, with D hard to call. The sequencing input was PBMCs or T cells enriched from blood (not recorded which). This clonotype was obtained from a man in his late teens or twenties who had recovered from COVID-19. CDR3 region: CASSEDRRDQPQHF. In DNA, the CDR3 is TGTGCCAGCAGTGAAGATAGGAGGGATCAGCCCCAGCATTTT. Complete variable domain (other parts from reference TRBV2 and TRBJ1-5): EPEVTQTPSHQVTQMGQEVILRCVPISNHLYFYWYRQILGQKVEFLVSFYNNEISEKSEIFDDQFSVERPDGSNFTLKIRSTKLEDSAMYFCASSEDRRDQPQHFGDGTRLSIL.